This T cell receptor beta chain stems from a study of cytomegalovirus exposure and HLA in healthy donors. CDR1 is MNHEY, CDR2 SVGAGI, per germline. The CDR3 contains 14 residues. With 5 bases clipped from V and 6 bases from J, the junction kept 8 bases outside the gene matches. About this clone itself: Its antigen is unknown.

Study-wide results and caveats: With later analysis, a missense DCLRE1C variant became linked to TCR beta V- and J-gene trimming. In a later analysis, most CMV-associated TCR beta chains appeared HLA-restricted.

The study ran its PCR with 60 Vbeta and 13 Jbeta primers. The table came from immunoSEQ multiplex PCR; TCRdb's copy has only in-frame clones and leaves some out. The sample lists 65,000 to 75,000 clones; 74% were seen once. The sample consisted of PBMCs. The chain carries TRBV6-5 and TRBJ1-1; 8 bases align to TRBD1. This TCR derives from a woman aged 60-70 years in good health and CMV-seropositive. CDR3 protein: CASSTDRVGAEAFF. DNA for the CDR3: TGTGCCAGCAGTACGGACAGGGTAGGGGCTGAAGCTTTCTTT.